This TCR beta chain was profiled in a study of blood T cell repertoires in COVID-19 (TCRdb year 2020). Regarding the research as a whole: Samples covering the acute and convalescent phases of COVID-19 were provided by collaborators in the United States, Italy and Spain. The prospective study material was composed of cDNA or gDNA derived from T cells, B-cell-depleted T cells, or PBMCs. Subjects who had been exposed to COVID-19, were actively infected with it, or had recovered from it provided the deeply sampled blood TCRbeta repertoires that made up the dataset. The repertoires were released in a freely available public database intended as a resource for research on the immune response to SARS-CoV-2. The samples were drawn from two sources: the first 160 participants of the ongoing ImmuneRACE study, and 950 to 1,500 subjects contributed by 6 global collaborators. Sample metadata almost always included a de-identified subject ID, COVID-19 status, age in years and sex. Where available, HLA class I and class II types were taken from metadata supplied by the sample provider and were not determined by assay-based typing. Study-wide findings and limitations: Clinical and demographic metadata were provided uncurated, with the amount varying by source and participant.

The V end gives up 1 base and the J end 7 bases, leaving 7 bases in the junction not matched to a gene. Reading the germline V gene (reference sequence) gives CDR1 LGHDT and CDR2 YNNKEL. The CDR3 measures 16 amino acids from cysteine to phenylalanine. Here the CDR3 DNA is all that survives: 48 bases in frame from base 1. Of note for this clone: Its antigen target is currently unknown. No much larger clone exists at a distance of one base, and base qualities are not known.

Each collaborating institution followed its own protocols to collect whole blood in K2EDTA tubes. For TCRbeta analysis, collaborators shipped samples in one of three forms: frozen whole blood, isolated PBMCs, or DNA extracted from either of those sample types. TCRbeta CDR3 regions were amplified from genomic DNA by means of the immunoSEQ Assay, a bias-controlled multiplex PCR. The paper's data handling went like this. The number of nucleated cells in each sample was estimated from the amplification of reference gene primers within the assay. Sequence reads were collapsed and filtered to measure the absolute abundance of every unique TCRbeta CDR3 rearrangement. For each sample, productive Simpson clonality was calculated by taking the square root of Simpson's diversity index across productive rearrangements. Not all clones reach the TCRdb copy of this immuneACCESS table, which keeps in-frame sequences only. Checked studies attribute under half of the gap to unresolved V genes and leave the rest unexplained. That table furnishes V, J and clone size, whereas the DNA furnished D and trimming. The sample table lists around 66,000 clones, about 90% of them with a count of one. Of the sample, around 6.6% falls within the top ten clones.

The rearrangement joined TRBV3-1 (or the pseudogene TRBV3-2) to TRBJ1-4, and 9 junctional nucleotides match TRBD1. The specimen was peripheral blood. The clonotype was recovered from a man aged 55 to 70 with acute or convalescent COVID-19. The CDR3 is CASSQAGQGFSEKLFF. Read as DNA, the sequence is TGTGCCAGCAGCCAAGCAGGACAGGGGTTTAGTGAAAAACTGTTTTTT.